The T cell receptor (beta chain) described here comes from a study of T cell responses to AZD1222 COVID-19 vaccine. On this clone: Its antigen remains unidentified.

Study observations and caveats: Close to half of spike-specific TCRs reportedly recognize unmutated variant regions.

Using immunoSEQ multiplex PCR, the repertoire was profiled, and TCRdb retains in-frame clones only, with some absent. This table holds about 130,000 clones, approximately 85% found once. Trimming took 3 bases from V and 8 from J, leaving 11 bases between them. CDR1 and CDR2 from the germline V gene are SNHLY and FYNNEI. The CDR3 consists of 13 residues. Second-dose timings of about 4 or about 12 weeks were pooled. The source of this sequence is an adult who received the AZD1222 COVID-19 vaccine. The sequences come from peripheral blood, collected 28 days after the second AZD1222 dose. The chain joins TRBV2 to TRBJ1-3; D is ambiguous. The CDR3 sequence is CASSEWQAHTIYF. In nucleotides, the CDR3 is TGTGCCAGCAGTGAGTGGCAGGCTCACACCATATATTTT.